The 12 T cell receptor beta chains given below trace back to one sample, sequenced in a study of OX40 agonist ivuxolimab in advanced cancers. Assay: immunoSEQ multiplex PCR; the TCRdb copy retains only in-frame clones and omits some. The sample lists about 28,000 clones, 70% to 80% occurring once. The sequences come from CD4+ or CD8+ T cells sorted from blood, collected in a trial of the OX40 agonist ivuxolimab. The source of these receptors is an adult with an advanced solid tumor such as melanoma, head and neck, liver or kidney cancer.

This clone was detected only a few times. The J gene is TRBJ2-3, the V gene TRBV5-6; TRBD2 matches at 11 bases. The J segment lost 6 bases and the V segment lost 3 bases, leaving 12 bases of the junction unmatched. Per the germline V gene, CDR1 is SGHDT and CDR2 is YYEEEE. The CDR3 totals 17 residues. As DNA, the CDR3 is TGTGCCAGCAGCTACTCCAGACTAGCGGGGAGATCCGATACGCAGTATTTT. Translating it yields CASSYSRLAGRSDTQYF.

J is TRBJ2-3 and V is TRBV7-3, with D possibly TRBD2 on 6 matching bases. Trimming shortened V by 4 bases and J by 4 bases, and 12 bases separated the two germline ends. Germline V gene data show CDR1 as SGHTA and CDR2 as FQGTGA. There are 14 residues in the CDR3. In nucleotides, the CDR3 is TGTGCCAGCAGCTCCTGGGGGGAGGCAGATACGCAGTATTTT. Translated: CASSSWGEADTQYF.

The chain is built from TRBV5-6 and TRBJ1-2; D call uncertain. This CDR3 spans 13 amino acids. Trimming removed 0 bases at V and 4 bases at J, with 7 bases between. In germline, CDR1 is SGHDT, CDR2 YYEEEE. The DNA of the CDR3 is TGTGCCAGCAGCTTGGTCAGTCTCTATGGCTACACCTTC. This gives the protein CASSLVSLYGYTF.

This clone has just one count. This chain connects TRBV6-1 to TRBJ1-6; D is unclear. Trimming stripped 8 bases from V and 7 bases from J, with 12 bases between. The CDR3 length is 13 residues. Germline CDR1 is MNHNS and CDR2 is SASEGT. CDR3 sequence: CASRTGGNSPLHF. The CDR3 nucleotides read TGTGCCAGCCGTACGGGCGGGAATTCACCCCTCCACTTT.

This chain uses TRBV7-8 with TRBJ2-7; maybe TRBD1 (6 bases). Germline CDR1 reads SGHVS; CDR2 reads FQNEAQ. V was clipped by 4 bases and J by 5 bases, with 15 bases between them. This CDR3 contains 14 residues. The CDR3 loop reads CASSWDNDWDEQYF. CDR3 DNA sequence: TGTGCCAGCAGCTGGGACAACGACTGGGACGAGCAGTACTTC. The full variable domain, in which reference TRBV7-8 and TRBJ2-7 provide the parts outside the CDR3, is GAGVSQSPRYKVAKRGQDVALRCDPISGHVSLFWYQQALGQGPEFLTYFQNEAQLDKSGLPSDRFFAERPEGSVSTLKIQRTQQEDSAVYLCASSWDNDWDEQYFGPGTRLTVT.

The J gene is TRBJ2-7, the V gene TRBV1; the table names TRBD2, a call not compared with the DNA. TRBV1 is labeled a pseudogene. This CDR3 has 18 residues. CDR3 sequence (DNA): TGCACCAGCAGCCAACTGAGGACTAGCGGGGGACACTCCTACGAGCAGTACTTC. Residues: CTSSQLRTSGGHSYEQYF.

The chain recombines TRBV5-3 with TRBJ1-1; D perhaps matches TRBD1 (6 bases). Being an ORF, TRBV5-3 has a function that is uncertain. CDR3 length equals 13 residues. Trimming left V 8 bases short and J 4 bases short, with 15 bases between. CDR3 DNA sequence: TGTGCCAGCCATCTAGGGGGAGGCACTGAAGCTTTCTTT. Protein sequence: CASHLGGGTEAFF.

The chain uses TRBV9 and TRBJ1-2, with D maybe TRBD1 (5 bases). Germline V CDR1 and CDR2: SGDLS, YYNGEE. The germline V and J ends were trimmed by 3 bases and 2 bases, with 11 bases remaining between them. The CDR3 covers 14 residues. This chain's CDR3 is CASSGLRENYGYTF. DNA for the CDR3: TGTGCCAGCAGCGGGCTCAGGGAGAACTATGGCTACACCTTC.

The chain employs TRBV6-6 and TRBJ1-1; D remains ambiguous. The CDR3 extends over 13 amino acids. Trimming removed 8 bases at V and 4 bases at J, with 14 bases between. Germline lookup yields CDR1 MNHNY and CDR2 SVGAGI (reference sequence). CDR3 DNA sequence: TGTGCCAGCTCGTCGGTTAAAGGCACTGAAGCTTTCTTT. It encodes CASSSVKGTEAFF.

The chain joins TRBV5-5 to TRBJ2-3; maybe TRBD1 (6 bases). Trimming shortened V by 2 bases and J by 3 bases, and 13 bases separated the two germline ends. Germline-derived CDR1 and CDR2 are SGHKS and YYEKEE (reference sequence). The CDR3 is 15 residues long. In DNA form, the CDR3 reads TGTGCCAGCAGCTTACAGGGTGTGGGGACAGATACGCAGTATTTT. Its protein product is CASSLQGVGTDTQYF.

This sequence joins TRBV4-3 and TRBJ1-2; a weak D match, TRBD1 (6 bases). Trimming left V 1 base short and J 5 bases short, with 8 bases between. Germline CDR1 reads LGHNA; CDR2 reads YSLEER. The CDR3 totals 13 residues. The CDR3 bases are TGCGCCAGCAGCCAAGGGCAGGGGTATGGCTACACCTTC. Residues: CASSQGQGYGYTF.

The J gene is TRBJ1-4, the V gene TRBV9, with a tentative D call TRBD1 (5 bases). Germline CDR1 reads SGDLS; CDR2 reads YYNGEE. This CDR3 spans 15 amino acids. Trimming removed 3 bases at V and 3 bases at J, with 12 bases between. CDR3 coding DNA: TGTGCCAGCAGCGCCCAGGGTAGGGCTAATGAAAAACTGTTTTTT. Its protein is CASSAQGRANEKLFF.